A single sample gave rise to the 23 T cell receptor beta chains below, sequenced in a study of T cell responses to AZD1222 COVID-19 vaccine. Using immunoSEQ multiplex PCR, the repertoire was profiled, and TCRdb retains in-frame clones only, with some absent. The sample has roughly 120,000 clones; about four fifths are singletons. The sample here was peripheral blood, taken on day 0 of AZD1222 vaccination. The receptors originated from an adult in good health.

The chain uses TRBV2 and TRBJ2-7; 9 bases map to TRBD2. V was clipped by 4 bases and J by 3 bases; unmatched bases: 7. CDR1 and CDR2 from the germline V gene are SNHLY and FYNNEI. This CDR3 has 15 amino acids. The CDR3 DNA reads TGTGCCAGCAGTGGGGGTGGGACTAGCCGCTACGAGCAGTACTTC. This encodes CASSGGGTSRYEQYF.

CDR3 amino acids: CASSFRYGTGELFF. CDR3 DNA sequence: TGCGCCAGCAGCTTTCGGTATGGGACCGGGGAGCTGTTTTTT. The chain is built from TRBV5-1 and TRBJ2-2; no clear D. The germline CDR1 and CDR2 sequences are SGHRS and YFSETQ. V shed 2 bases and J shed 5 bases, with 10 bases lying between them. The CDR3 is 14 residues long.

This clone has just a few counts. The chain uses TRBV15 and TRBJ2-1; TRBD1 matches 7 bases. The trim removed 2 bases at V and 5 bases at J, leaving 6 bases unmatched. Germline V lookup: CDR1 LNHNV, CDR2 YYDKDF (reference sequence). The CDR3 is made up of 15 amino acids. This CDR3 is CATSRPATGDNEQFF. The CDR3 bases are TGTGCCACCAGCAGACCTGCAACAGGGGACAATGAGCAGTTCTTC.

The CDR3 spells CASSHLGPANEQFF. The CDR3 nucleotides are TGCGCCAGCAGCCATTTGGGGCCTGCCAATGAGCAGTTCTTC. This chain links TRBV4-1 with TRBJ2-1, with D possibly being TRBD1 (5 bases). Germline V gives CDR1 MGHRA, CDR2 YSYEKL. V was clipped by 3 bases and J by 6 bases, with 12 bases between them. The CDR3 runs to 14 residues.

This clone was recorded only once. The V and J genes are TRBV3-1 (or the pseudogene TRBV3-2) and TRBJ1-6; D gene uncertain. Germline V gene data show CDR1 as LGHDT and CDR2 as YNNKEL (reference sequence). Between the trimmed V and J ends, which lost 1 base and 7 bases, there was a span of 14 bases. The CDR3 is 16 amino acids. This CDR3 is CASSQGVSGLNSPLHF. CDR3 coding DNA: TGTGCCAGCAGCCAAGGAGTGTCAGGCCTAAATTCACCCCTCCACTTT.

This clone was picked up one time. The chain carries TRBV6-5 and TRBJ1-5; TRBD1 matches 7 bases. CDR3 length: 14 residues. Germline-derived CDR1 and CDR2 are MNHEY and SVGAGI. J gave up 6 bases and V 2 bases, and 4 bases lay outside the gene matches. The DNA of the CDR3 is TGTGCCAGCAGTTACGAGGGGGCCGGTCAGCCCCAGCATTTT. Translated: CASSYEGAGQPQHF.

V is TRBV7-2 and J is TRBJ2-5, with D possibly matching TRBD1 (6 bases). In germline, CDR1 is SGHTA, CDR2 FQGNSA. The CDR3 loop spans 14 amino acids. V was cut by 3 bases and J by 1 base, with 9 bases left in between. In DNA form, the CDR3 reads TGTGCCAGCAGCTTCTACAGGGTCCAAGAGACCCAGTACTTC. Amino acids: CASSFYRVQETQYF.

Of note for this clone: The same CDR3 also results from other DNA sequences found in this sample. The V gene is TRBV7-2, the J gene TRBJ1-1; D is unclear. V gave up 0 bases and J gave up 0 bases, with 5 bases separating them. The CDR3 runs 14 residues. CDR1 is SGHTA, CDR2 FQGNSA, per germline. CDR3: CASSLAGMNTEAFF. The CDR3 DNA reads as TGTGCCAGCAGCTTAGCAGGGATGAACACTGAAGCTTTCTTT. The full variable domain, with the rest looked up from reference TRBV7-2 and TRBJ1-1, is GAGVSQSPSNKVTEKGKDVELRCDPISGHTALYWYRQSLGQGLEFLIYFQGNSAPDKSGLPSDRFSAERTGGSVSTLTIQRTQQEDSAVYLCASSLAGMNTEAFFGQGTRLTVV.

The V call is TRBV19, the J call TRBJ2-6; 7 bases line up with TRBD2. With 7 bases clipped from V and 3 bases from J, the junction kept 12 bases outside the gene matches. Looked up from germline, CDR1 is LNHDA and CDR2 is SQIVND (reference sequence). The CDR3 covers 17 residues. CDR3 DNA: TGTGCCAGTAACCTTTTGGGGGAGGGCCTTGGGGCCAACGTCCTGACTTTC. Translated: CASNLLGEGLGANVLTF.

This chain links TRBV18 with TRBJ2-7, with a tentative D call TRBD2 (6 bases). The CDR3 contains 15 residues. The V gene's germline CDR1 is KGHSH and CDR2 LQKENI. V shed 6 bases and J shed 8 bases, with 23 bases lying between them. The CDR3 reads CASSGGWAAGLQQYF. In DNA form, the CDR3 reads TGTGCCAGCTCCGGAGGGTGGGCGGCGGGCCTCCAGCAGTACTTC.

Concerning this clone itself: This CDR3 is also generated by other DNA sequences in the sample. CDR3 in DNA: TGTGCCAGCAGCTTGGGACAGCCCTTCTCTGGAAACACCATATATTTT. Its protein product is CASSLGQPFSGNTIYF. J is TRBJ1-3 and V is TRBV5-4; tentatively, D is TRBD1 (5 bases). The CDR3 spans 16 residues. The germline V and J ends were trimmed by 0 bases and 0 bases, with 10 bases remaining between them. CDR1 and CDR2 (germline): SGHNT, YYREEE (reference sequence).

This rearrangement joins TRBV5-8 to TRBJ2-1; tentative D call: TRBD1 (6 bases). The CDR3 has 16 residues. V gave up 4 bases and J gave up 5 bases, with 19 bases separating them. Germline V lookup: CDR1 SGHTS, CDR2 YDEGEE. The CDR3 DNA follows: TGTGCCAGCAGCCTGGACCGGGACACGGATGACAATGAGCAGTTCTTC. It is translated as CASSLDRDTDDNEQFF.

V usage is TRBV28 and J usage is TRBJ2-7; 9 nucleotides match TRBD1. The CDR3 covers 13 residues. The V gene end was trimmed by 6 bases and the J gene end by 6 bases; junction bases not matched to a gene: 6. CDR1 is MDHEN, CDR2 SYDVKM, per germline. The CDR3, as DNA: TGTGCCAGCAGGGGACAGGGTGTCGGCGAGCAGTACTTC. This encodes CASRGQGVGEQYF.

The gene calls are TRBV10-1 and TRBJ2-1, with 10 positions matching TRBD2. The V and J ends lost 6 bases and 8 bases, in that order; junction bases with no gene match: 10. The CDR3 extends over 15 amino acids. The germline gives CDR1 WNHNN, CDR2 SYGVQD (reference sequence). The CDR3 spells CASRIVAGGEDEQFF. DNA of the CDR3: TGCGCCAGCAGAATAGTAGCGGGAGGTGAGGATGAGCAGTTCTTC.

The rearrangement joins TRBV5-5 to TRBJ2-5, with D unclear. V was shortened by 1 base and J by 2 bases, with 9 bases between the two germline ends. The CDR3 contains 14 residues. Per germline, CDR1 SGHKS and CDR2 YYEKEE (reference sequence). Here the CDR3 reads CASSLLAPQETQYF. The CDR3 DNA reads as TGTGCCAGCAGCTTGCTGGCCCCACAAGAGACCCAGTACTTC.

V gene TRBV4-1 combines with J gene TRBJ2-7; the D gene is possibly TRBD1 (6 bases). The CDR3 is made up of 16 amino acids. Trimming removed 4 bases at V and 2 bases at J, with 18 bases between. Per germline, CDR1 MGHRA and CDR2 YSYEKL. The CDR3 region is CASSRLPKGETYEQYF. CDR3 DNA sequence: TGCGCCAGCAGCCGCCTACCAAAGGGGGAGACCTACGAGCAGTACTTC.

This clone was recorded a few times. The V gene is TRBV5-1, the J gene TRBJ1-6, with 9 nucleotides matching TRBD1. The CDR3 is made up of 14 amino acids. With V trimmed by 4 bases and J by 7 bases, 3 bases remained unmatched. Germline assignment: CDR1 SGHRS and CDR2 YFSETQ. Here the CDR3 DNA reads TGCGCCAGCAGCCTCGACAGGGGGAATTCACCCCTCCACTTT. Its translation is CASSLDRGNSPLHF.

The chain links TRBV4-1 to TRBJ1-3; D is perhaps TRBD1 (6 bases). V was clipped by 4 bases and J by 2 bases, with 15 bases between them. This CDR3 contains 16 residues. Germline values: CDR1 MGHRA, CDR2 YSYEKL. CDR3: CASSRSPGVAGNTIYF. CDR3 nucleotide sequence: TGCGCCAGCAGCCGAAGCCCAGGGGTTGCTGGAAACACCATATATTTT.

Only a few counts were recorded for this clone. V and J are TRBV7-9 and TRBJ2-7, with 7 bases aligning to TRBD2. Germline-derived CDR1 and CDR2 are SEHNR and FQNEAQ (reference sequence). V lost 5 bases to trimming and J lost 3 bases; unmatched junction nucleotides: 4. The CDR3 sequence is 13 residues long. CDR3 in DNA: TGTGCCAGCAGCCTGATAGCGGGCTACGAGCAGTACTTC. Amino acids: CASSLIAGYEQYF.

For the CDR3, the DNA is TGTGCCAGCAGTTACGTTGCGTCCTCAGAGCAGTTCTTC. As protein: CASSYVASSEQFF. This chain links TRBV6-5 with TRBJ2-1; the D is unclear. Trimming left V 2 bases short and J 10 bases short, with 12 bases between. CDR1 is MNHEY and CDR2 is SVGAGI in the germline V gene. The CDR3 totals 13 residues.

This chain uses TRBV18 with TRBJ2-1; TRBD1 aligns across 8 bases. Germline loops: CDR1 KGHSH, CDR2 LQKENI. The CDR3 is 15 residues long. Trimming took 3 bases from V and 7 from J; bases not matched to a gene: 8. CDR3 region: CASSPTRTGLNEQFF. CDR3 in DNA: TGTGCCAGCTCACCTACTAGGACAGGGCTGAATGAGCAGTTCTTC.

This chain uses TRBV2 with TRBJ1-6, with D possibly being TRBD1 (6 bases). Trimming took 7 bases from V and 1 from J, leaving 8 bases between them. The CDR3 is 14 residues long. Per the germline V gene, CDR1 is SNHLY and CDR2 is FYNNEI. CDR3 protein: CASTRGSYNSPLHF. In nucleotides, the CDR3 is TGTGCCAGCACGAGGGGGTCCTATAATTCACCCCTCCACTTT.

V gene TRBV7-2 combines with J gene TRBJ2-2; D possibly uses TRBD1 or TRBD2 (6 bases each). Germline V lookup: CDR1 SGHTA, CDR2 FQGNSA. Trimming took 3 bases from V and 1 from J, leaving 12 bases between them. The CDR3 runs 16 residues. This CDR3 is CASSFRGAMNTGELFF. DNA of the CDR3: TGTGCCAGCAGCTTTAGGGGGGCCATGAACACCGGGGAGCTGTTTTTT.